A selection of T cell receptor beta chains follows, all from one sample in a study of long-term antiretroviral therapy in people with HIV. TCRdb's copy holds only in-frame clones and misses some; the assay was immunoSEQ multiplex PCR. This table holds 30,000 to 35,000 clones, 60% to 75% found once. The sequencing here drew on unsorted PBMCs, taken 3 years after starting antiretroviral therapy. These receptor sequences come from a man in his fifties with HIV. Both conserved end residues are part of each CDR3. D genes are given only for firm matches. Some rows have no size entry. The others give once, few or many, or a class for an expanded clone.

TRBD1	TRBV7-9	.	TRBJ2-3	TGTGCCAGCAGCCACCTGGGCAGGGGGCGAACAGATACGCAGTATTTT	CASSHLGRGRTDTQYF
.	TRBV28	.	TRBJ2-1	TGTGCCAGCAGCTTGGCCGTCATTGGTGAGCAGTTCTTC	CASSLAVIGEQFF
TRBD1	TRBV19	.	TRBJ2-7	TGTGCCAGTAGGTGGAGACAGGGGGCTTACGAGCAGTACTTC	CASRWRQGAYEQYF
.	TRBV5-4	.	TRBJ2-3	TGTGCCAGCAGACGGGACCACACAGATACGCAGTATTTT	CASRRDHTDTQYF
TRBD2	TRBV2	.	TRBJ2-7	TGTGCCAGCTTGACTAGCGGGAGGGACGAGCAGTACTTC	CASLTSGRDEQYF
.	TRBV4-2	once	TRBJ2-3	TGTGCCAGCAGCCAAGATCCTGACAGCACAGATACGCAGTATTTT	CASSQDPDSTDTQYF
.	TRBV27	.	TRBJ1-6	TGTGCCAGCAGTGACGGAACCGGCCCTTATTCACCCCTCCACTTT	CASSDGTGPYSPLHF
.	TRBV19	few	TRBJ1-1	TGTGCCAGTAGTTTCCGGGCTCTGAACACTGAAGCTTTCTTT	CASSFRALNTEAFF
TRBD1	TRBV27	.	TRBJ1-3	TGTGCCAGCAGTTTATATGGGACAGACTCTGGAAACACCATATATTTT	CASSLYGTDSGNTIYF
.	TRBV7-2	.	TRBJ1-5	TGTGCCAGCAGCTTTACAACAGGGACTCAGCCCCAGCATTTT	CASSFTTGTQPQHF
.	TRBV19	.	TRBJ1-1	TGTGCCAGTATAACCCCGCCAGGCCGGGCGGAGAACACTGAAGCTTTCTTT	CASITPPGRAENTEAFF
.	TRBV5-1	.	TRBJ2-7	TGCGCCAGCAGCTTTGGGACGCCGGGCGAGCAGTACTTC	CASSFGTPGEQYF
.	TRBV5-6	.	TRBJ2-7	TGTGCCAGCAGCTTGTTTACAGGGCCCCCGTACTTC	CASSLFTGPPYF
.	TRBV29-1	few	TRBJ2-7	TGCAGCGTTGATGGGGGTGGTTACGAGCAGTACTTC	CSVDGGGYEQYF
.	TRBV2	once	TRBJ2-1	TGTGCCAGCAGCCCCCAGAAGGGCGTGAATGAGCAGTTCTTC	CASSPQKGVNEQFF
TRBD1	TRBV28	.	TRBJ2-1	TGTGCCAGCAGTTTATTGGGGACAGGGGGCGCTGAGCAGTTCTTC	CASSLLGTGGAEQFF
.	TRBV6-1	.	TRBJ1-6	TGTGCCAGCAGTGGGCAGCGAGGAGATTCACCCCTCCACTTT	CASSGQRGDSPLHF